One sample yielded the 10 T cell receptor beta chains listed below, sequenced in a study of cytomegalovirus exposure and HLA in healthy donors (dated by TCRdb to 2015 to 2018). Libraries were constructed by the immunoSEQ multiplex PCR assay. A mixture of 60 forward primers for TCR Vbeta segments and 13 reverse primers for TCR Jbeta segments was used in the multiplex PCR. Not all clones reach the TCRdb copy of this immuneACCESS table, which keeps in-frame sequences only. Checked studies attribute under half of the gap to unresolved V genes and leave the rest unexplained. Here the sample has about 110,000 clones; around 80% occur a single time. Together, the top ten hold about 6.8% of the sample. Sequenced input: PBMCs. The receptors were gathered from a man aged 25-40 years in good health and CMV-seropositive.

The chain links TRBV27 to TRBJ2-5; 8 bases line up with TRBD2. V shed 4 bases and J 4 bases; nucleotides not matched to a gene: 2. The germline CDR1 and CDR2 sequences are MNHEY and SMNVEV (reference sequence). CDR3 length equals 13 residues. The CDR3 DNA reads TGTGCCAGCAGTTCCGGGGGGGCAGAGACCCAGTACTTC. As protein: CASSSGGAETQYF.

The gene calls are TRBV10-2 and TRBJ1-4; the D gene is possibly TRBD1 (5 bases). Germline assignment: CDR1 WSHSY and CDR2 SAAADI. V dropped 4 bases and J dropped 11 bases, with 11 bases sitting between them. The CDR3 extends over 12 amino acids. CDR3 DNA sequence: TGCGCCAGCAGTGGCCGGGCAGGGAAACTGTTTTTT. This encodes CASSGRAGKLFF.

This clone occurred a few times. V and J are TRBV4-1 and TRBJ2-2; tentatively, D is TRBD1 (5 bases). The CDR3 has 15 amino acids. With 1 base removed from V and 7 bases from J, the gap between germline ends came to 13 bases. Germline-derived CDR1 and CDR2 are MGHRA and YSYEKL. CDR3 loop: CASSQAERGSGELFF. In nucleotides, the CDR3 is TGCGCCAGCAGCCAAGCCGAAAGGGGCAGCGGGGAGCTGTTTTTT.

The genes are TRBV5-5 and TRBJ1-2, with 8 nucleotides matching TRBD1. V lost 5 bases to trimming and J lost 8 bases; unmatched junction nucleotides: 20. The germline V gene has CDR1 SGHKS and CDR2 YYEKEE (reference sequence). This CDR3 spans 17 amino acids. Here the CDR3 reads CASSADGAGGSMWGYTF. DNA for the CDR3: TGTGCCAGCAGTGCCGACGGGGCAGGGGGCTCGATGTGGGGCTACACCTTC.

The rearrangement uses TRBV7-2 and TRBJ1-5, with TRBD1 identical over 7 bases. With 4 bases clipped from V and 4 bases from J, the junction kept 7 bases outside the gene matches. Germline CDR1 and CDR2: SGHTA and FQGNSA. The CDR3 is 15 residues long. The CDR3 protein is CASSSTGVGNQPQHF. The CDR3 DNA reads TGTGCCAGCAGCTCCACAGGGGTAGGAAATCAGCCCCAGCATTTT. The full variable domain, its missing parts supplied by reference TRBV7-2 and TRBJ1-5, is GAGVSQSPSNKVTEKGKDVELRCDPISGHTALYWYRQSLGQGLEFLIYFQGNSAPDKSGLPSDRFSAERTGGSVSTLTIQRTQQEDSAVYLCASSSTGVGNQPQHFGDGTRLSIL.

This clone was counted once. This chain links TRBV19 with TRBJ2-7, with D perhaps matching TRBD2 (7 bases). Germline CDR1 is LNHDA and CDR2 is SQIVND (reference sequence). V lost 1 base to trimming and J lost 2 bases, with 12 bases between them. CDR3 length equals 15 residues. The CDR3 spells CASSIAGGQAYEQYF. The CDR3 nucleotides read TGTGCCAGTAGTATAGCGGGGGGCCAGGCCTACGAGCAGTACTTC.

The sample holds a few counts of this clone. This chain connects TRBV6-6 to TRBJ1-1; D is uncertain. CDR3 length: 13 amino acids. Germline V CDR1 and CDR2: MNHNY, SVGAGI (reference sequence). The V end was cut by 2 bases, the J end by 1 base, with 5 bases between. Here the CDR3 reads CASSYAGNTEAFF. CDR3 DNA sequence: TGTGCCAGCAGTTACGCGGGGAACACTGAAGCTTTCTTT.

This chain uses TRBV9 with TRBJ1-1; no definite D call. Germline V gene sequence: CDR1 SGDLS, CDR2 YYNGEE. The CDR3 is 16 amino acids. V was clipped by 0 bases and J by 3 bases, with 15 bases between them. In nucleotides, the CDR3 is TGTGCCAGCAGCGTAGTAGCAGACCCCCGGCACACTGAAGCTTTCTTT. It translates to CASSVVADPRHTEAFF.

The J gene is TRBJ1-2, the V gene TRBV4-1, with D perhaps TRBD1 (5 bases). This CDR3 spans 15 amino acids. V shed 2 bases and J shed 3 bases, with 13 bases lying between them. Germline CDR1 reads MGHRA; CDR2 reads YSYEKL. Written as DNA, the CDR3 is TGCGCCAGCAGCCAATTGAGATGGGGGGACTATGGCTACACCTTC. Translated: CASSQLRWGDYGYTF.

This clone showed up just once. J is TRBJ2-5 and V is TRBV4-3; TRBD2 matches at 10 bases. The germline gives CDR1 LGHNA, CDR2 YSLEER. This CDR3 region has 16 residues. Trimming at V came to 5 bases and at J to 3 bases, leaving 9 bases not matched to a gene. CDR3 in amino acids: CASSSGSSGGEETQYF. Written as DNA, the CDR3 is TGCGCCAGCAGCTCAGGCTCGAGCGGGGGGGAAGAGACCCAGTACTTC.